The text below deals with one T cell receptor (beta chain). The CDR3 runs 15 residues. V was clipped by 0 bases and J by 4 bases, with 10 bases between them. Per germline, CDR1 SGHVS and CDR2 FNYEAQ. The sample belongs to a study of blood T cell repertoires in COVID-19. The repertoire was sequenced with immunoSEQ multiplex PCR; TCRdb's copy has only in-frame clones and lacks some. Among approximately 260,000 clones listed, 70% to 90% were seen once. Sequencing used PBMCs or T cells enriched from blood (not recorded which). The V call is TRBV7-6, the J call TRBJ2-1; no reliable D call. This sequence originates from a woman between 40 and 50 years old with acute COVID-19. The CDR3 loop is CASSLAPTGYNEQFF. CDR3 bases: TGTGCCAGCAGCTTAGCGCCCACTGGTTACAATGAGCAGTTCTTC.